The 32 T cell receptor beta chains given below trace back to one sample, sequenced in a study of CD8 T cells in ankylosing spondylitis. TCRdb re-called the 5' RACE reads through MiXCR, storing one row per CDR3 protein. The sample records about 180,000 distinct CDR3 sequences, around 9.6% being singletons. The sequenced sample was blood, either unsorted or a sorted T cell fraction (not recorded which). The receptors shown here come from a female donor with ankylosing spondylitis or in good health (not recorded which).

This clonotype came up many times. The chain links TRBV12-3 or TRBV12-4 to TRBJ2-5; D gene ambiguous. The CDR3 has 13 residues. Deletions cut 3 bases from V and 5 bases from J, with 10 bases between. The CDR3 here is CASSFLGLETQYF. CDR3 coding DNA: TGTGCCAGCAGTTTTCTAGGGCTCGAGACCCAGTACTTC.

The CDR3 is CASSYSGYRDQPQHF. The DNA of the CDR3 is TGTGCCAGCAGTTACTCGGGTTATCGGGATCAGCCCCAGCATTTT. This chain connects TRBV6-2 or TRBV6-3 to TRBJ1-5; D gene ambiguous. The CDR3 contains 15 residues. The V end lost 0 bases, the J end lost 5 bases, and 11 bases lay between the germline ends. Germline CDR1 reads MNHEY; CDR2 reads SVGEGT.

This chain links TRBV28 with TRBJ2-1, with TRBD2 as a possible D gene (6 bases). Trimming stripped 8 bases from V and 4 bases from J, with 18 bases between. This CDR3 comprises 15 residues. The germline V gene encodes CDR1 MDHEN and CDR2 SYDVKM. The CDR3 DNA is TGTGCCAGCGAGAGTGAAGGACTACCTTACAATGAGCAGTTCTTC. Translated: CASESEGLPYNEQFF.

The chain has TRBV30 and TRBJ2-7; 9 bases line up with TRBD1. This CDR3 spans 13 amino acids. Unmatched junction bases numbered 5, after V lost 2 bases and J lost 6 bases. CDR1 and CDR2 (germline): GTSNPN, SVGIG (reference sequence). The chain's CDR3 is CAWSYGTGTEQYF. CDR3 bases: TGTGCCTGGAGTTACGGGACAGGGACCGAGCAGTACTTC.

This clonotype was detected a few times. CDR3 loop: CASSEGAGYSYNEQFF. CDR3 coding DNA: TGTGCCAGCAGTGAAGGAGCGGGGTACTCCTACAATGAGCAGTTCTTC. This chain joins TRBV6-1 and TRBJ2-1; 7 nucleotides match TRBD2. Germline values: CDR1 MNHNS, CDR2 SASEGT. V shed 1 base and J 0 bases; nucleotides not matched to a gene: 3. The CDR3 is 16 residues long.

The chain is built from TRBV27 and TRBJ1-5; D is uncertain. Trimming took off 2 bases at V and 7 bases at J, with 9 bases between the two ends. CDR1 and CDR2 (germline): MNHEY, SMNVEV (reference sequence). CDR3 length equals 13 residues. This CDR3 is CASSLTAGQPQHF. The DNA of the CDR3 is TGTGCCAGCAGTTTAACGGCCGGCCAGCCCCAGCATTTT.

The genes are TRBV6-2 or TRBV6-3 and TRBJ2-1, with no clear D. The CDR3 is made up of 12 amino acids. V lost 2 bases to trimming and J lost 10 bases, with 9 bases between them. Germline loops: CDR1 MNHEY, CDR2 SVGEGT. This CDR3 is CASSYNPAEQFF. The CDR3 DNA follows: TGTGCCAGCAGTTACAATCCAGCCGAGCAGTTCTTC.

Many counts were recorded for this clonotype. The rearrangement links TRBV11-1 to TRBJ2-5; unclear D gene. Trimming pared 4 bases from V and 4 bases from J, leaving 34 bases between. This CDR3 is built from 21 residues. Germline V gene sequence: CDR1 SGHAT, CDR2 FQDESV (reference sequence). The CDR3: CASSSYSGSRPGAIPIETQYF. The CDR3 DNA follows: TGTGCCAGCAGCTCCTATTCAGGATCCCGACCTGGCGCGATACCAATAGAGACCCAGTACTTC.

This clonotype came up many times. DNA for the CDR3: TGTGCCAGCAGCCAAGAAGGGGCAAACACTGAAGCTTTCTTT. This gives the protein CASSQEGANTEAFF. The V and J genes are TRBV4-2 and TRBJ1-1; D might be TRBD1 (5 bases). V was trimmed by 0 bases and J by 2 bases, leaving 7 bases between them. The CDR3 sequence is 14 residues long. Germline loops: CDR1 LGHNA, CDR2 YNFKEQ.

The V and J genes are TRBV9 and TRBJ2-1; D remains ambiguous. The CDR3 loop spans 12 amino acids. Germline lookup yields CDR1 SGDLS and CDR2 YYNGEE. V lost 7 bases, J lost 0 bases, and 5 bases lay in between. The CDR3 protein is CASGGSYNEQFF. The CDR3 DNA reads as TGTGCCAGCGGTGGCTCCTACAATGAGCAGTTCTTC.

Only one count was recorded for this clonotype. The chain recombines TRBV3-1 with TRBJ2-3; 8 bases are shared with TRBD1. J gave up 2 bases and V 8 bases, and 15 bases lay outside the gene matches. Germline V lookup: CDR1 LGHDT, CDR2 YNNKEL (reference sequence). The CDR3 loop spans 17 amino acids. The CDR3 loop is CASWTNPGQVDTDTQYF. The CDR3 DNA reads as TGTGCCAGCTGGACCAACCCGGGACAGGTGGACACAGATACGCAGTATTTT.

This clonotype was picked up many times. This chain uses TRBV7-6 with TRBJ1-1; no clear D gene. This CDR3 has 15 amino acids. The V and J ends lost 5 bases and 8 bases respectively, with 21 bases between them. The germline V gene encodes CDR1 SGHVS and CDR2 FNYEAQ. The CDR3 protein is CASSRETGPELEAFF. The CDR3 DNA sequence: TGTGCCAGCAGCCGTGAGACCGGGCCCGAACTAGAAGCTTTCTTT.

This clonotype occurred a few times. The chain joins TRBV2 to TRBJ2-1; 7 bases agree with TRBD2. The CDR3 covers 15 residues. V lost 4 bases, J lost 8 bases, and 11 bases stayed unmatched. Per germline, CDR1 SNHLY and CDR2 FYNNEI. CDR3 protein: CASSVEAGVFHEQFF. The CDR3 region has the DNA TGTGCCAGCAGTGTGGAGGCGGGAGTGTTCCATGAGCAGTTCTTC.

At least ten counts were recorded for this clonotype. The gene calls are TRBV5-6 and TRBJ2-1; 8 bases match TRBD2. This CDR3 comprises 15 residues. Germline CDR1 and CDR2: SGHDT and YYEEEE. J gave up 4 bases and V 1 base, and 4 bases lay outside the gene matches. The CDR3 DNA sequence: TGTGCCAGCAGCTTGAGTCGGGAGGGTTACAATGAGCAGTTCTTC. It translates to CASSLSREGYNEQFF.

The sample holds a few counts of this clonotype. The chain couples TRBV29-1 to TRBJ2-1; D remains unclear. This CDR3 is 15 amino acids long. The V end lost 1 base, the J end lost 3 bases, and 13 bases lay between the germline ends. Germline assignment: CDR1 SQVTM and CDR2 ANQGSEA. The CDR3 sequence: CSVEVDIGLYNEQFF. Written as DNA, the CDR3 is TGCAGCGTTGAAGTCGACATCGGCCTCTACAATGAGCAGTTCTTC.

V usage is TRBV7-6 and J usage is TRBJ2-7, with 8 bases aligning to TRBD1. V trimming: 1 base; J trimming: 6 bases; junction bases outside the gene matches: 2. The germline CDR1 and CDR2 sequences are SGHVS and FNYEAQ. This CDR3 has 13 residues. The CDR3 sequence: CASSLGGQVEQYF. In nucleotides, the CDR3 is TGTGCCAGCAGCTTAGGGGGACAGGTCGAGCAGTACTTC. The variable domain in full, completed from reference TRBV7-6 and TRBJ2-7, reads GAGVSQSPRYKVTKRGQDVALRCDPISGHVSLYWYRQALGQGPEFLTYFNYEAQQDKSGLPNDRFSAERPEGSISTLTIQRTEQRDSAMYRCASSLGGQVEQYFGPGTRLTVT.

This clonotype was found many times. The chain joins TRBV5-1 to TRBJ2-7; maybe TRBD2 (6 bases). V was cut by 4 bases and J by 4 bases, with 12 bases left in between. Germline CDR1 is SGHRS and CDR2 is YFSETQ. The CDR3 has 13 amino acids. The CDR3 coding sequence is TGCGCCAGCAGCGAGGGACTCACTTACGAGCAGTACTTC. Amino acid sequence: CASSEGLTYEQYF.

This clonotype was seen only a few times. This chain's CDR3 is CASSQDFTPGYEQYF. In DNA form, the CDR3 reads TGTGCCAGCAGCCAAGATTTTACGCCAGGGTACGAGCAGTACTTC. The V gene is TRBV4-2, the J gene TRBJ2-7; tentatively, D is TRBD1 (5 bases). The CDR3 length is 15 residues. Germline values: CDR1 LGHNA, CDR2 YNFKEQ. V lost 0 bases to trimming and J lost 4 bases, with 13 bases between them.

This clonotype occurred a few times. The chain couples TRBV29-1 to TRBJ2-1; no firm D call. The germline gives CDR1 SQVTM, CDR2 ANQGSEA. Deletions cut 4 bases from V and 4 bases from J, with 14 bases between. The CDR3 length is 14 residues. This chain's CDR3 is CSVGSTEGYNEQFF. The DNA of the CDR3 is TGCAGCGTTGGGAGTACCGAAGGTTACAATGAGCAGTTCTTC.

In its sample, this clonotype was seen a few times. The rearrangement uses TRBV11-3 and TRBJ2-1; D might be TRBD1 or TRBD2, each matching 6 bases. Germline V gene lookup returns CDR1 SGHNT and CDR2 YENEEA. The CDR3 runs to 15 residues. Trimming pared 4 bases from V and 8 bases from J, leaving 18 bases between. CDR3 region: CASSSTGGRADEQFF. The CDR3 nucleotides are TGTGCCAGCAGCTCCACTGGGGGGCGCGCAGATGAGCAGTTCTTC. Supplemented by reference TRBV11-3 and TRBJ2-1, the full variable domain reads EAGVVQSPRYKIIEKKQPVAFWCNPISGHNTLYWYLQNLGQGPELLIRYENEEAVDDSQLPKDRFSAERLKGVDSTLKIQPAELGDSAVYLCASSSTGGRADEQFFGPGTRLTVL.

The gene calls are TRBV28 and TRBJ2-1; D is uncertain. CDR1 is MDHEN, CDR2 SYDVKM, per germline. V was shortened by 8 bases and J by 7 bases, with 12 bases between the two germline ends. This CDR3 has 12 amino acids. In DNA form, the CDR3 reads TGTGCCAGCGGCGAGGTAATAAATGAGCAGTTCTTC. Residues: CASGEVINEQFF.

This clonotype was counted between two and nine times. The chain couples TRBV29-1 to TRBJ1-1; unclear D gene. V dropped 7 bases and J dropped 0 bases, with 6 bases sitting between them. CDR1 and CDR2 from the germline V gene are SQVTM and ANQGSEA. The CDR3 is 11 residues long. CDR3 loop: CSAEVNTEAFF. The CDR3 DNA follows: TGCAGCGCTGAGGTGAACACTGAAGCTTTCTTT.

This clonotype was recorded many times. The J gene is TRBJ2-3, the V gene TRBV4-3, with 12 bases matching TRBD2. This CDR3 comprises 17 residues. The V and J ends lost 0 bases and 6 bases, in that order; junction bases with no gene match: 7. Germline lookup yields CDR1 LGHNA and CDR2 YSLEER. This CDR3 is CASSQDRPSGRADTQYF. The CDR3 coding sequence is TGCGCCAGCAGCCAAGATAGACCTAGCGGGAGGGCCGATACGCAGTATTTT.

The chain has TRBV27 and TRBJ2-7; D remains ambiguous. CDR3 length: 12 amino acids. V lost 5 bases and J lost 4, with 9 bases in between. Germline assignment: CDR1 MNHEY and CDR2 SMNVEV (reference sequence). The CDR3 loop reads CASSRTGYEQYF. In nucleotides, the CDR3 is TGTGCCAGCAGTCGGACGGGTTACGAGCAGTACTTC.

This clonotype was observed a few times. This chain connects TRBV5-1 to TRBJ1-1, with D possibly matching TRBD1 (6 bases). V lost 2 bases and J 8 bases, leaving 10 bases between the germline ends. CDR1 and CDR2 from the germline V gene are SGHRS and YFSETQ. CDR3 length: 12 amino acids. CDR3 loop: CASSLYQGEAFF. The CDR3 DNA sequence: TGCGCCAGCAGCTTATATCAGGGGGAAGCTTTCTTT.

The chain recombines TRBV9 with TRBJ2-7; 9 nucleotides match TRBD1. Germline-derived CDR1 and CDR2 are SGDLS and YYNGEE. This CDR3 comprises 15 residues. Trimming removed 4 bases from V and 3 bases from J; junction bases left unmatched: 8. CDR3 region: CASSPWDREDYEQYF. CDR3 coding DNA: TGTGCCAGCAGCCCTTGGGACAGGGAAGACTACGAGCAGTACTTC. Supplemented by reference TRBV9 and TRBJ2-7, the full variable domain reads DSGVTQTPKHLITATGQRVTLRCSPRSGDLSVYWYQQSLDQGLQFLIQYYNGEERAKGNILERFSAQQFPDLHSELNLSSLELGDSALYFCASSPWDREDYEQYFGPGTRLTVT.

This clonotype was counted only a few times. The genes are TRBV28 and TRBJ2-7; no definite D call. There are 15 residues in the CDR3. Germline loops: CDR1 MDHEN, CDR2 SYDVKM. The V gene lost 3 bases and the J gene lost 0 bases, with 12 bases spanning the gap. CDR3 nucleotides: TGTGCCAGCAGTTTCAGTCGTCTCGGCTCCTACGAGCAGTACTTC. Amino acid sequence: CASSFSRLGSYEQYF.

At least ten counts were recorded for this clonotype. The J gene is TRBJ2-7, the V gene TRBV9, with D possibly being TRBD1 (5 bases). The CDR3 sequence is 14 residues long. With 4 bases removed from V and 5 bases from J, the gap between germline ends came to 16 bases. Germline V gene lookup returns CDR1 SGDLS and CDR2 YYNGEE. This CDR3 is CASSLQGEVDEQYF. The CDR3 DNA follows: TGTGCCAGCAGCCTCCAGGGTGAGGTAGACGAGCAGTACTTC.

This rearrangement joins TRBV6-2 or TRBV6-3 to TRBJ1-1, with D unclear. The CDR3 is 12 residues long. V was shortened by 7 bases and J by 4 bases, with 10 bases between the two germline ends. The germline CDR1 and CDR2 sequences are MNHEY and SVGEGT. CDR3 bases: TGTGCCAGCATTCGGGGTCTCACTGAAGCTTTCTTT. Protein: CASIRGLTEAFF.

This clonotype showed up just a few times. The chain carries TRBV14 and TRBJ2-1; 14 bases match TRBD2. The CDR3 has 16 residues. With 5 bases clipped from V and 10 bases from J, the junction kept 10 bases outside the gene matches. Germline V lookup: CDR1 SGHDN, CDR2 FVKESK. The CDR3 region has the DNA TGTGCCAGCAGCGACGCTCGACTAGCGGGAGGGATCGAGCAGTTCTTC. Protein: CASSDARLAGGIEQFF.

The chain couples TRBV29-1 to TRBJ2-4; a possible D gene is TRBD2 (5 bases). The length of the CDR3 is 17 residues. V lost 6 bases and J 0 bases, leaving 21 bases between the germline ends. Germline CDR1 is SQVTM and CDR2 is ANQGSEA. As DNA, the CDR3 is TGCAGCGTCGGGAAGATGAGGTTTCCGGGAGCCAAAAACATTCAGTACTTC. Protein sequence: CSVGKMRFPGAKNIQYF.

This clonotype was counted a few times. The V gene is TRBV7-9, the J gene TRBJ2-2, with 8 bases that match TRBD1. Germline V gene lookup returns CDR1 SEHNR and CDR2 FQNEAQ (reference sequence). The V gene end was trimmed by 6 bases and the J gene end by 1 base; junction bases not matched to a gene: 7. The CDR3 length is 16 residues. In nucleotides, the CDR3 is TGTGCCAGCAGTCAGACAGGGGCAGAGAACACCGGGGAGCTGTTTTTT. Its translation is CASSQTGAENTGELFF.